Listed below are T cell receptor beta chains from one sample, sequenced in a study of T cell responses to AZD1222 COVID-19 vaccine. Measured with immunoSEQ multiplex PCR; TCRdb has only the in-frame clones, and not every one. The sample yields 130,000 to 150,000 clones, 80% to 90% seen once. Sequences were derived from peripheral blood, sampled on day 0 of AZD1222 vaccination. The source is an adult in good health. CDR3s include the opening cysteine and the closing phenylalanine or tryptophan. The D gene is left open where the match is weak. A row's size may be missing; if present it is once, few, many or a size class.

d_call j_call clone_size v_call cdr3_nt cdr3_aa
. TRBJ1-6 . TRBV9 TGTGCCAGCAGCGTAACGGGCGATTCACCCCTCCACTTT CASSVTGDSPLHF
. TRBJ2-2 . TRBV18 TGTGCCAGCTCAAAAGCAGACACCGGGGAGCTGTTTTTT CASSKADTGELFF
TRBD1 TRBJ2-7 . TRBV6-4 TGTGCCAGCAGTGATTCGACAGGGGGCTTCTACGAGCAGTACTTC CASSDSTGGFYEQYF
TRBD1 TRBJ2-7 . TRBV7-6 TGTGCCAGCAGCTTATCGGGACAGGGGTCCTACGAGCAGTACTTC CASSLSGQGSYEQYF
TRBD2 TRBJ2-1 . TRBV7-8 TGTGCCAGCAGCCCCCCTCGGCGGACTAGCGGGAGGGTCTTTGATGAGCAGTTCTTC CASSPPRRTSGRVFDEQFF
. TRBJ1-4 . TRBV7-2 TGTGCCAGCAGCTCCCGTTGGGGGTTATATGAAAAACTGTTTTTT CASSSRWGLYEKLFF
. TRBJ2-7 once TRBV6-5 TGTGCCAGCAGCCCCACGCGGCGACGCGAGCAGTACTTC CASSPTRRREQYF
. TRBJ1-2 . TRBV28 TGTGCCAGCAGTTCCCCCCGGGACGGAGCAATCTCATTTAACTATGGCTACACCTTC CASSSPRDGAISFNYGYTF
. TRBJ2-2 once TRBV28 TGTGCCAGCAGTTTGGGGACCATGAACACCGGGGAGCTGTTTTTT CASSLGTMNTGELFF
. TRBJ2-3 . TRBV29-1 TGCAGCGTTGATGCTGGCACAGATACGCAGTATTTT CSVDAGTDTQYF
TRBD1 TRBJ1-3 . TRBV20-1 TGCAGTGCTATTGACAGGGGCTCTGGAAACACCATATATTTT CSAIDRGSGNTIYF
. TRBJ1-6 . TRBV11-2 TGTGCCAGCAGCTTAGAGATTGGTGGGACCCTCCACTTT CASSLEIGGTLHF
TRBD2 TRBJ2-5 . TRBV11-3 TGTGCCAGCAGCCCCCTCGGGGGGTTCCGCATCAAAGAGACCCAGTACTTC CASSPLGGFRIKETQYF
TRBD2 TRBJ2-1 . TRBV5-4 TGTGCCAGCAGCCCCACCGGGACTAGTCGAAATGAGCAGTTCTTC CASSPTGTSRNEQFF
. TRBJ2-7 . TRBV23-1 TGCGCCAGCAGTCTGGGGGGGCTGGAGCAGTACTTC CASSLGGLEQYF
. TRBJ2-1 . TRBV19 TGTGCCAGTAGTCATAGGACCAATTCCTACAATGAGCAGTTCTTC CASSHRTNSYNEQFF
TRBD2 TRBJ2-7 . TRBV6-4 TGTGCCAGCCATTATAGCGGGAGGGCCGAAGAGCAGTACTTC CASHYSGRAEEQYF
TRBD1 TRBJ1-4 . TRBV18 TGTGCCAGCTCACCACAGGGACAGGGAGGGGAAAAACTGTTTTTT CASSPQGQGGEKLFF
. TRBJ1-2 once TRBV14 TGTGCCAGCAGCCAAGTGACCAGCACCATCTATGGCTACACCTTC CASSQVTSTIYGYTF
TRBD1 TRBJ2-5 . TRBV6-5 TGTGCCAGCGGGACAGGACACGCAGAGACCCAGTACTTC CASGTGHAETQYF
. TRBJ1-1 . TRBV9 TGTGCCAGCAGCGAGGGGACCCCCCGGAACACTGAAGCTTTCTTT CASSEGTPRNTEAFF
. TRBJ1-2 . TRBV29-1 TGCAGCGTTGAAGATCGGCCATACGGCTACACCTTC CSVEDRPYGYTF
. TRBJ1-1 . TRBV18 TGTGCCAGCTCACCAGAAAGCAGATTGAACACTGAAGCTTTCTTT CASSPESRLNTEAFF
. TRBJ1-2 . TRBV6-2/TRBV6-3 TGTGCCAGCAGCGACCCTAACAGGGATGGCTACACCTTC CASSDPNRDGYTF
TRBD2 TRBJ2-1 . TRBV7-9 TGTGCCAGCAGCTTGGGACTAGCGGGTTACAATGAGCAGTTCTTC CASSLGLAGYNEQFF
. TRBJ1-4 few TRBV2 TGTGCCAGCATCGGGACCGCGGAAAAACTGTTTTTT CASIGTAEKLFF
. TRBJ1-5 . TRBV19 TGTGCCAGTACTGGACGGATCAATCAGCCCCAGCATTTT CASTGRINQPQHF
TRBD2 TRBJ2-3 . TRBV23-1 TGCGCCAGCAGTCAATCACCGACTAGCGGAGGTCAAGATACGCAGTATTTT CASSQSPTSGGQDTQYF
. TRBJ1-3 . TRBV19 TGTGCCAGTAGTATTTATGGCGTGGGGGCCCCCTCTGGAAACACCATATATTTT CASSIYGVGAPSGNTIYF
TRBD2 TRBJ2-7 . TRBV27 TGTGCCAGCAGTCAGAGCGGGAGGGATTACGAGCAGTACTTC CASSQSGRDYEQYF
. TRBJ1-2 . TRBV7-9 TGTGCCAGCATGGGTTATAACTATGGCTACACCTTC CASMGYNYGYTF
. TRBJ1-2 few TRBV28 TGTGCCAGCAGTCCCCGGACAGCGAACTATGGCTACACCTTC CASSPRTANYGYTF
. TRBJ1-4 . TRBV19 TGTGCCAGTAGTCTACCCCCGGAAAAACTGTTTTTT CASSLPPEKLFF
. TRBJ1-2 . TRBV11-2 TGTGCCAGCAGGGACTTCGGGACGCCGCGCTATGGCTACACCTTC CASRDFGTPRYGYTF
TRBD2 TRBJ2-5 . TRBV7-9 TGTGCCAGCAGTCGAGGACTAGCGGGAGTACGGGAGACCCAGTACTTC CASSRGLAGVRETQYF
. TRBJ2-1 . TRBV2 TGTGCCAGCAGTGCCAGGGGGACTACCTACAATGAGCAGTTCTTC CASSARGTTYNEQFF
. TRBJ2-1 . TRBV6-5 TGTGCCAGCAGTCCCCTTATCGGAGCCTACAATGAGCAGTTCTTC CASSPLIGAYNEQFF